These T cell receptor beta chains were read from a single sample in a study of control samples from healthy donors and cancer patients. Profiling relied on immunoSEQ multiplex PCR, and the TCRdb table lists in-frame clones only, not all of them. The sample records around 180,000 clones, 70% to 90% being singletons. The sample comprised blood. These receptors originate from a woman younger than 45 in good health. The CDR3 runs from the conserved cysteine through the conserved F or W. Each record gives: V gene, clone size, J gene, D gene, CDR3 protein, CDR3 DNA. A D gene is named only where the DNA matches it firmly. Expanded clones are given a class, and other clones once, few, many or no size at all.

TRBV11-3	.	TRBJ2-1	.	CASSHGQSYNEQFF	TGTGCCAGCAGCCACGGACAGTCATACAATGAGCAGTTCTTC
TRBV6-5	.	TRBJ1-2	.	CASRADTKYGYTF	TGTGCCAGCAGAGCGGACACGAAATATGGCTACACCTTC
TRBV27	.	TRBJ2-7	TRBD1	CASPRGQSYEQYF	TGTGCCAGCCCTAGGGGACAGTCCTACGAGCAGTACTTC
TRBV30	.	TRBJ2-3	.	CAWRAVSTDTQYF	TGTGCCTGGAGGGCCGTAAGCACAGATACGCAGTATTTT
TRBV24-1	.	TRBJ2-4	TRBD1	CATSEQGALGNIQYF	TGTGCCACCAGTGAACAGGGGGCTCTGGGAAACATTCAGTACTTC
TRBV2	.	TRBJ2-3	TRBD2	CASSEPSGSTDTQYF	TGTGCCAGCAGTGAGCCTAGCGGGAGCACAGATACGCAGTATTTT
TRBV19	.	TRBJ2-1	TRBD2	CASSIEGLAGPYNEQFF	TGTGCCAGTAGTATAGAGGGACTAGCGGGTCCCTACAATGAGCAGTTCTTC
TRBV11-2	.	TRBJ1-1	.	CASSLEGINTEAFF	TGTGCCAGCAGCTTAGAAGGAATTAACACTGAAGCTTTCTTT
TRBV9	once	TRBJ2-3	.	CASTLELDTQYF	TGTGCCAGCACCCTAGAGTTAGATACGCAGTATTTT
TRBV5-1	.	TRBJ2-7	TRBD1	CASSQGRQGFYEQYF	TGCGCCAGCAGCCAGGGCAGACAGGGTTTCTACGAGCAGTACTTC
TRBV9	.	TRBJ2-5	.	CASSVGLMGGTQYF	TGTGCCAGCAGCGTAGGTTTGATGGGGGGGACCCAGTACTTC
TRBV6-5	.	TRBJ1-2	TRBD1	CASEEDRGPGYTF	TGTGCCAGCGAAGAGGACAGGGGGCCTGGCTACACCTTC
TRBV7-2	.	TRBJ2-2	.	CASNRMGVTGELFF	TGTGCCAGCAACAGGATGGGGGTTACCGGGGAGCTGTTTTTT
TRBV4-1	.	TRBJ2-3	TRBD2	CASSQEQRETDTQYF	TGCGCCAGCAGCCAAGAACAGCGGGAGACAGATACGCAGTATTTT
TRBV7-8	.	TRBJ2-6	TRBD1	CASRGGQGARGANVLTF	TGTGCCAGCAGGGGTGGGCAGGGGGCGCGTGGGGCCAACGTCCTGACTTTC
TRBV5-4	.	TRBJ1-1	.	CASSLYRDEAFF	TGTGCCAGCAGCTTGTACAGGGATGAAGCTTTCTTT
TRBV5-1	.	TRBJ2-5	TRBD2	CASSLGTGGALETQYF	TGCGCCAGCAGCTTAGGAACCGGGGGGGCATTGGAGACCCAGTACTTC
TRBV7-9	few	TRBJ1-4	TRBD1	CASSKDRARDEKLFF	TGTGCCAGCAGCAAGGACAGGGCTCGAGATGAAAAACTGTTTTTT
TRBV3-1/TRBV3-2	.	TRBJ2-3	TRBD1	CASSPQGAGADTQYF	TGTGCCAGCAGCCCACAGGGGGCAGGGGCAGATACGCAGTATTTT
TRBV30	.	TRBJ1-6	.	CAWSVDFREGSPLHF	TGTGCCTGGAGTGTAGATTTCAGGGAAGGATCACCCCTCCACTTT
TRBV27	once	TRBJ1-2	TRBD1	CASSPGRGPYGYTF	TGTGCCAGCAGCCCCGGGAGGGGGCCCTATGGCTACACCTTC
TRBV7-9	.	TRBJ1-1	.	CASSWTEIEAFF	TGTGCCAGCAGCTGGACAGAAATTGAAGCTTTCTTT
TRBV4-2	.	TRBJ1-1	.	CASSPIGRNTEAFF	TGTGCCAGCAGCCCGATCGGGAGGAACACTGAAGCTTTCTTT
TRBV28	.	TRBJ2-1	TRBD1	CASSLWDRGDNEQFF	TGTGCCAGCAGTTTGTGGGACAGGGGCGACAATGAGCAGTTCTTC
TRBV3-1/TRBV3-2	.	TRBJ2-5	.	CASSQDLVETQYF	TGTGCCAGCAGCCAAGATCTTGTGGAGACCCAGTACTTC
TRBV5-1	.	TRBJ2-3	.	CASEGPTTDTQYF	TGCGCCAGCGAGGGCCCGACCACAGATACGCAGTATTTT
TRBV5-1	.	TRBJ2-3	TRBD2	CASSLVLREPQYF	TGCGCCAGCAGCTTGGTTTTGCGGGAGCCGCAGTATTTT
TRBV14	.	TRBJ2-1	.	CASSQASGFSYNEQFF	TGTGCCAGCAGCCAAGCGTCGGGATTCTCCTACAATGAGCAGTTCTTC
TRBV5-4	.	TRBJ2-1	TRBD2	CASSLTGTSGNEQFF	TGTGCCAGCAGCTTAACCGGGACTAGCGGCAATGAGCAGTTCTTC
TRBV9	once	TRBJ2-2	.	CASSVAPNTGELFF	TGTGCCAGCAGCGTAGCGCCGAACACCGGGGAGCTGTTTTTT
TRBV5-1	once	TRBJ2-6	.	CASSLAPQLSGANVLTF	TGCGCCAGCAGCTTGGCCCCCCAGCTCTCTGGGGCCAACGTCCTGACTTTC
TRBV2	.	TRBJ2-5	.	CASKGSQETQYF	TGTGCCAGCAAGGGTAGCCAAGAGACCCAGTACTTC
TRBV4-1	.	TRBJ1-1	.	CASSHLQRNTEAFF	TGCGCCAGCAGCCATTTACAGAGGAACACTGAAGCTTTCTTT
TRBV4-2	.	TRBJ1-6	TRBD1	CASSQGTGTNSPLHF	TGTGCCAGCAGCCAAGGGACAGGGACTAATTCACCCCTCCACTTT
TRBV4-2	.	TRBJ1-3	.	CASSYRVSGNTIYF	TGTGCCAGCAGCTACAGGGTTTCGGGAAACACCATATATTTT
TRBV20-1	.	TRBJ2-1	.	CSARYVGEQFF	TGCAGTGCTAGATACGTCGGGGAGCAGTTCTTC
TRBV6-5	few	TRBJ1-5	.	CASSFPRSGNQPQHF	TGTGCCAGCAGTTTCCCTCGCTCAGGGAATCAGCCCCAGCATTTT
TRBV5-1	.	TRBJ2-1	TRBD2	CASSLETGTRYNEQFF	TGCGCCAGCAGCTTAGAAACCGGGACTAGATACAATGAGCAGTTCTTC
TRBV3-1/TRBV3-2	once	TRBJ2-1	.	CASSQDFSRDEQFF	TGTGCCAGCAGCCAAGATTTTAGCAGGGATGAGCAGTTCTTC
TRBV14	.	TRBJ2-5	.	CASSQDRVQYF	TGTGCCAGCAGCCAAGATCGGGTCCAGTACTTC
TRBV27	.	TRBJ2-7	TRBD1	CASSLTPDRGQNEQYF	TGTGCCAGCAGCCTTACCCCCGACAGGGGGCAAAACGAGCAGTACTTC